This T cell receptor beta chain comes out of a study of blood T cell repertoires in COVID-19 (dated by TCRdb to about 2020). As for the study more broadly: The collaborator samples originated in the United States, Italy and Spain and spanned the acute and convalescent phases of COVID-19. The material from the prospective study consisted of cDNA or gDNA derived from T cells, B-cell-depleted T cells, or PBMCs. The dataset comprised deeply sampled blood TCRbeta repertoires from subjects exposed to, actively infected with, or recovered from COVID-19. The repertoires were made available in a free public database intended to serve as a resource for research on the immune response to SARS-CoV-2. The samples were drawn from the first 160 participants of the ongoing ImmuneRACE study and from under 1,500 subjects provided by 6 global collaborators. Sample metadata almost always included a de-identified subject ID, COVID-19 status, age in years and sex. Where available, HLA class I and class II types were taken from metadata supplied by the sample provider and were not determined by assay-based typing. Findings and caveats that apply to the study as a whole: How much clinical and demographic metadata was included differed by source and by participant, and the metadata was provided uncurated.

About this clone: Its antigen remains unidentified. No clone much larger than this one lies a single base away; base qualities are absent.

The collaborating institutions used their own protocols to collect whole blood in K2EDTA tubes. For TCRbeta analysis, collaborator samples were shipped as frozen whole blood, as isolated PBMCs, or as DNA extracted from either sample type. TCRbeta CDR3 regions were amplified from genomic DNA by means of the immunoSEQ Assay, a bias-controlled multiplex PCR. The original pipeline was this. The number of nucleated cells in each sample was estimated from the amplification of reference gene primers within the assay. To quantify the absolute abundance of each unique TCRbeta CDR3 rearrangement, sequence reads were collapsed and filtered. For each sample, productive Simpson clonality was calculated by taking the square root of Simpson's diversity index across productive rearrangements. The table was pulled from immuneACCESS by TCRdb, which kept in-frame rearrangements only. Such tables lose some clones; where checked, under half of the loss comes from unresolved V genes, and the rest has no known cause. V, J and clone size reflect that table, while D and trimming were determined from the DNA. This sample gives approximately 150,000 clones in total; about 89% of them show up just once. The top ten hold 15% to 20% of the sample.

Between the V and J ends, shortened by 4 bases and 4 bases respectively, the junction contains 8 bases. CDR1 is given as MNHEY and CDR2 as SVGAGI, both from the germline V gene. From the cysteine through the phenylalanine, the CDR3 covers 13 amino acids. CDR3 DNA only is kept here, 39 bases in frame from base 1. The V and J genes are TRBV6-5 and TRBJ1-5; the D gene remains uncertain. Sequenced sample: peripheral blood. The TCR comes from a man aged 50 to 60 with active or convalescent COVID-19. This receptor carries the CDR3 CASSFALNQPQHF. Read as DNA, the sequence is TGTGCCAGCAGTTTCGCCCTAAATCAGCCCCAGCATTTT.